The source of this T cell receptor beta chain is a study of T cells in Graves' hyperthyroidism and ophthalmopathy. What was amplified from RNA transcripts were TCR beta CDR3 regions. The primer set for the first-round RT-PCR of the TCR CDR3 was HTBI. Each CDR3 protein is one row after TCRdb ran MiXCR on the multiplex PCR reads. Of hundreds of thousands of distinct CDR3 sequences in the sample, 13% to 15% were seen once. This clonotype was recorded many times. The specimen sequenced was blood. This clonotype was obtained from a woman between 35 and 50 years old with Graves' hyperthyroidism.

CDR3 amino acids: CASSPDTLFGSGANVLTF. CDR3 DNA sequence: TGTGCCAGCAGTCCCGACACTCTCTTTGGCTCTGGGGCCAACGTCCTGACTTTC. The chain links TRBV2 to TRBJ2-6; no clear D gene. V shed 5 bases and J shed 0 bases, with 17 bases lying between them. The CDR3 extends over 18 amino acids. Germline V lookup: CDR1 SNHLY, CDR2 FYNNEI.